The 2 T cell receptor beta chains given below trace back to one sample, sequenced in a study of T-cell reconstitution after alpha-beta-depleted transplantation in children. Unique molecular identifiers were incorporated into the prepared TCRbeta library. TCRdb called the PCR reads again in MiXCR, with one record for every CDR3 protein. Of around 340,000 distinct CDR3 sequences listed, 13% were seen once; the top ten hold 4.3%. The material sequenced was PBMCs, taken from the stem cell graft. The receptor set was obtained from a human donor who donated a stem cell graft to a child with Fanconi anemia.

This clonotype has a handful of counts. The V gene is TRBV29-1, the J gene TRBJ1-5; 7 positions match TRBD1. Trimming cost V 6 bases and J 4 bases; bases outside gene matches: 9. Germline V gives CDR1 SQVTM, CDR2 ANQGSEA. This CDR3 has 14 residues. The CDR3 sequence: CSVAGTERNQPQHF. The CDR3 DNA reads TGCAGCGTCGCTGGGACAGAGAGAAATCAGCCCCAGCATTTT.

The V call is TRBV18, the J call TRBJ2-5; the D call may be TRBD1 or TRBD2 (5 bases each). The CDR3 is 16 residues long. Deletions cut 6 bases from V and 5 bases from J, with 22 bases between. Germline loops: CDR1 KGHSH, CDR2 LQKENI. DNA for the CDR3: TGTGCCAGCTCGTCCGGGGCCGGGACGTTAGGCGAGACCCAGTACTTC. Encoded protein: CASSSGAGTLGETQYF.